Following are 4 T cell receptor beta chains from one sample sequenced in a study of T cells in localized non-small cell lung cancer. TCRdb's copy holds only in-frame clones and misses some; the assay was immunoSEQ multiplex PCR. The table has around 22,000 clones, more than 70% seen once. Sequencing was performed on peripheral blood mononuclear cells, taken before any cancer treatment. The origin of the receptors is a woman aged 40-75 years with stage III lung adenocarcinoma.

The chain recombines TRBV5-4 with TRBJ2-5, with 9 bases matching TRBD2. V shed 2 bases, J shed 5 bases, and the junction held 10 bases outside the gene matches. The CDR3 extends over 16 amino acids. In germline, CDR1 is SGHNT, CDR2 YYREEE (reference sequence). The CDR3 is CASSLRGLAGLETQYF. For the CDR3, the DNA is TGTGCCAGCAGCTTAAGGGGTCTAGCGGGGTTGGAGACCCAGTACTTC.

The rearrangement links TRBV19 to TRBJ1-5, with 7 bases lining up with TRBD1. The germline V gene encodes CDR1 LNHDA and CDR2 SQIVND (reference sequence). The CDR3 loop spans 15 amino acids. With 5 bases clipped from V and 4 bases from J, the junction kept 8 bases outside the gene matches. The CDR3 nucleotides are TGTGCCAGTAGTCCCACAGGGGCTATTAATCAGCCCCAGCATTTT. Amino acid sequence: CASSPTGAINQPQHF.

The chain has TRBV7-3 and TRBJ2-1; 15 bases map to TRBD2. The CDR3 has 18 residues. After removal of 5 bases from V and 4 bases from J, the junction contained 9 bases not matched to a gene. CDR1 SGHTA and CDR2 FQGTGA come from the germline V gene. The CDR3 protein is CASSRLGLAGGIYNEQFF. CDR3 sequence (DNA): TGTGCCAGCAGCCGGCTCGGACTAGCGGGAGGGATTTACAATGAGCAGTTCTTC.

The chain has TRBV2 and TRBJ2-2, with D unclear. Germline V gives CDR1 SNHLY, CDR2 FYNNEI. Trimming left V 6 bases short and J 1 base short, with 9 bases between. This CDR3 is built from 14 residues. CDR3 residues: CASSRVRNTGELFF. CDR3 DNA: TGTGCCAGCAGCCGGGTCCGGAACACCGGGGAGCTGTTTTTT.